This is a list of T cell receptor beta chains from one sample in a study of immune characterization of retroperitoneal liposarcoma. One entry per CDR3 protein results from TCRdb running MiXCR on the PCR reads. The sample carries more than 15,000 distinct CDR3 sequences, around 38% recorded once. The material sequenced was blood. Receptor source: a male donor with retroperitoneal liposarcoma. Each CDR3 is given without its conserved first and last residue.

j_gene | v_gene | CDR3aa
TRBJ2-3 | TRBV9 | ASSVDLAGSTDTQY
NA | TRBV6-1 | ASSEESGGAYEQY
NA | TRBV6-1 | ASSDFKGQGIHEQY
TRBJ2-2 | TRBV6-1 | ASINTGELF
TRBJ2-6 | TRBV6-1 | ASRGQGAGANVLT
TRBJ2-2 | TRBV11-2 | ASGVGAGELF
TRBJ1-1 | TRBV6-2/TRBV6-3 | ASSSLSQGNTEAF
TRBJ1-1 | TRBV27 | ASSLQGLISEAF
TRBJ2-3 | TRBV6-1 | ASSAHSGAATTDTQY
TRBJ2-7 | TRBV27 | ASSLVRGSPYEQY
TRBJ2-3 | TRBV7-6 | ASSLGQGTPTDTQY
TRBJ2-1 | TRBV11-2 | ASSHLAFGSYNEQF
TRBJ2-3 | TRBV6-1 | ASARRDRGHADTQY
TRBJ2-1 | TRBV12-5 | ASGHGQGPLRAEQF
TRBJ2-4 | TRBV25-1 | ASSGRVFEQY
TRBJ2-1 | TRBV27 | ASSLASGGLYNEQF
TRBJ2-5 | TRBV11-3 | ASRLMGQRY
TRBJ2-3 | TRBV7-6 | ASSSQRGGTDTQY
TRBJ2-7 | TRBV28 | ASQRGFPYEQY
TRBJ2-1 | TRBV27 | ASSLSERPGGSYEQF
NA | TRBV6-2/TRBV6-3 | ASSLSGSYEQY
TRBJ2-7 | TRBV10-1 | ASSPLAGYEQY
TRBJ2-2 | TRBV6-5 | ASRPDNTRTGELF
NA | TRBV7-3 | ASSAVGRGSRHNEQF
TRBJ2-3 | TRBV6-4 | ASSERGGPDTQY
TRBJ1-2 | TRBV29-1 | SADDGTGGTYGYT
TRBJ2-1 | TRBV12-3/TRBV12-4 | ASTLGLGNEQF
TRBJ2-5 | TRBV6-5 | ASSYRETQY
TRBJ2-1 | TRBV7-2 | ASSLDGGSLKYEQF
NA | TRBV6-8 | ASSYSRRVTEQY
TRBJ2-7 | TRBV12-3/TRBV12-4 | ASTIATSAYEQY
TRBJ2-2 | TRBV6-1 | ASSEALWEGELF
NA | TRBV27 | ASRGLGYEQY
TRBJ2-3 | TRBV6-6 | ASREQAGAADTQY
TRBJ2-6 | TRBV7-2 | ASSTSPGGAGANVLT
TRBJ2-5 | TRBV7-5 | ISVSEASVSYEQY
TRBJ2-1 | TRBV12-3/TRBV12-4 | ASSVRPRDRGSLSSAYEQF
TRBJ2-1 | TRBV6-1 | ASGRGFGEQF
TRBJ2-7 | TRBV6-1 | ASRIEGGGGEQY
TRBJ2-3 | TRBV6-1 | ASSELAGADTQY